This TCR beta chain was observed in a study of OX40 agonist ivuxolimab in advanced cancers. Libraries were prepared by immunoSEQ multiplex PCR; TCRdb keeps only in-frame clonotypes and omits some of them. The repertoire holds tens of thousands of clones, 75% to 85% seen once, with about 26% in the top ten. Study results and caveats: Mean expanded clone counts were higher in CD8+ than CD4+ T cells.

This clone was observed a handful of times. Its antigen is currently unknown. The receptor was derived from an adult with an advanced solid tumor such as melanoma, head and neck, liver or kidney cancer. This specimen was CD4+ or CD8+ T cells sorted from blood, taken in a trial of the OX40 agonist ivuxolimab.

In nucleotides, the CDR3 is TGTGCCACCAGCAGAGACTCTGAGCCCGGGGAGCTGTTTTTT. Amino acid sequence: CATSRDSEPGELFF. This chain joins TRBV15 and TRBJ2-2; D remains ambiguous. V lost 0 bases and J lost 6, with 8 bases in between. The CDR3 runs 14 residues. The germline gives CDR1 LNHNV, CDR2 YYDKDF (reference sequence).